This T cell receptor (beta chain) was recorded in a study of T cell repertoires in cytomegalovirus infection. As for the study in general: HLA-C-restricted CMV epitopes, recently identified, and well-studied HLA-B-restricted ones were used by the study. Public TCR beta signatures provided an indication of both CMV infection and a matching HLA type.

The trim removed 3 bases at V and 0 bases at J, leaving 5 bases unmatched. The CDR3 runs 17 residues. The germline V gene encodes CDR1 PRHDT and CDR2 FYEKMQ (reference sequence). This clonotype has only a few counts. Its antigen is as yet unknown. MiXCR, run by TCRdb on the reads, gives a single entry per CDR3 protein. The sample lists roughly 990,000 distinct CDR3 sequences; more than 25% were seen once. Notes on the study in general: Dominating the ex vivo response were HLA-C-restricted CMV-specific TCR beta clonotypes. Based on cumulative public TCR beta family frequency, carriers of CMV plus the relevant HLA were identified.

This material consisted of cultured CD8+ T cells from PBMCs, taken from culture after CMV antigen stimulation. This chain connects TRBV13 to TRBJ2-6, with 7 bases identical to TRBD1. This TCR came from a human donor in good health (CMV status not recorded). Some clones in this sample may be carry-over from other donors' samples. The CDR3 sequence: CASSFRGTGSGANVLTF. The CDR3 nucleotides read TGTGCCAGCAGCTTCAGGGGGACGGGCTCTGGGGCCAACGTCCTGACTTTC. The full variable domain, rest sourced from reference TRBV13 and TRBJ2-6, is AAGVIQSPRHLIKEKRETATLKCYPIPRHDTVYWYQQGPGQDPQFLISFYEKMQSDKGSIPDRFSAQQFSDYHSELNMSSLELGDSALYFCASSFRGTGSGANVLTFGAGSRLTVL.